This T cell receptor beta chain was captured by sequencing in a study of prognosis after radiotherapy for stage I lung cancer. Study information: Between early 2018 and 2019, patients with stage I non-small cell lung cancer were enrolled. The patients included fourteen who had newly diagnosed primary stage I lung tumors, along with four or five others who had oligometastatic NSCLC after their primary tumor had been surgically resected.

Germline lookup yields CDR1 MRHNA and CDR2 SNTAGT. This CDR3 contains 14 residues. V lost 7 bases and J lost 10; bases outside the gene matches: 15. Findings and caveats of the study: Among patients who developed distant metastases, Shannon entropy after stereotactic body radiation therapy was lower.

The authors amplified TCR beta CDR3 from genomic DNA using two-round multiplex PCR. Initially, in first-round PCR, primers specific to each TRBV and TRBJ gene were used. TCRdb re-called the multiplex PCR reads through MiXCR, storing one row per CDR3 protein. The sample shows about 21,000 distinct CDR3 sequences, roughly 45% of them seen only once. In the case of this clonotype: Its target is not known.

The specimen comprised PBMCs, sampled before or after stereotactic body radiation therapy (not recorded which). The gene calls are TRBV6-4 and TRBJ1-2, with 7 bases matching TRBD1. This clonotype was obtained from a donor over 45 with non-small cell lung cancer. CDR3 coding DNA: TGTGCCAGCATCCCTATTACAGGGGCAGGGGTCTACACCTTC. Protein product: CASIPITGAGVYTF.